The rows below give T cell receptor beta chains drawn from one sample of a study of shared clonotypes between healthy human individuals. TCRdb's table, derived via immunoSEQ multiplex PCR, lists solely in-frame clones and lacks some. Among over 2 million clones, roughly 94% were seen once, and the ten largest hold 0.13%. What was sequenced was naive CD4+ T cells sorted from blood. The source of these receptors is a man younger than 30 in good health. The CDR3 runs from the conserved cysteine through the conserved F or W. The order of the fields is J gene, D gene, V gene, clone size, CDR3 DNA, CDR3 protein. D genes are given only for firm matches. Not all rows give a size; the values are once, few, many and, for expanded clones, a class.

TRBJ2-3,TRBD2,TRBV5-4,NA,TGTGCCAGCAGCTTGGTCGGGAGGGGGGCCACAGATACGCAGTATTTT,CASSLVGRGATDTQYF
TRBJ2-4,NA,TRBV6-1,NA,TGTGCCAGCAGTGATGCGCAGGGCGGGGTCCCTTTAGCCAAAAACATTCAGTACTTC,CASSDAQGGVPLAKNIQYF
TRBJ2-5,TRBD2,TRBV19,NA,TGTGCCAGTAGTGGGACTACGGCTGGAGAGACCCAGTACTTC,CASSGTTAGETQYF
TRBJ1-1,NA,TRBV6-5,NA,TGTGCCAGCAGTGCCTTAGGGGGGTTTGGCACTGAAGCTTTCTTT,CASSALGGFGTEAFF
TRBJ2-1,TRBD2,TRBV28,NA,TGTGCCAGCAGTCGCGCTAGCGGGGGCCGTCGGGAGCAGTTCTTC,CASSRASGGRREQFF
TRBJ1-2,TRBD1,TRBV5-4,NA,TGTGCCAGCAGCACCCCGGACAGGGGGGACTATGGCTACACCTTC,CASSTPDRGDYGYTF
TRBJ1-1,NA,TRBV30,NA,TGTGCCTGTAATCAGGGACGCACTGAAGCTTTCTTT,CACNQGRTEAFF
TRBJ2-3,NA,TRBV7-9,NA,TGTGCCAGCAGCTCCCTAGGGGGGCCCGGCACAGATACGCAGTATTTT,CASSSLGGPGTDTQYF
TRBJ1-5,TRBD1,TRBV28,NA,TGTGCCAGCAAGGGGACAGGACTTAGCAATCAGCCCCAGCATTTT,CASKGTGLSNQPQHF
TRBJ2-3,NA,TRBV18,NA,TGTGCCAGCTCACCAACGAGCGGGTACGCAGATACGCAGTATTTT,CASSPTSGYADTQYF
TRBJ2-7,NA,TRBV27,NA,TGTGCCAGCAGTTTTTCCCCTTTTGAGGCGAGGGGATACGAGCAGTACTTC,CASSFSPFEARGYEQYF
TRBJ2-2,NA,TRBV6-1,NA,TGTGCCAGCATGGTCACCGGGGAGCTGTTTTTT,CASMVTGELFF
TRBJ2-7,TRBD2,TRBV7-3,NA,TGTGCCAGCAGCTCCGGACTAGCGGGGAGCGAGCAGTACTTC,CASSSGLAGSEQYF
TRBJ2-5,NA,TRBV9,NA,TGTGCCAGCAGCGTAGCGTCGGCAACGGAGACCCAGTACTTC,CASSVASATETQYF
TRBJ2-7,TRBD2,TRBV18,NA,TGTGCCAGCTCACCACCGGGACTAGCGGAGAGCTACGAGCAGTACTTC,CASSPPGLAESYEQYF
TRBJ1-5,NA,TRBV4-1,NA,TGCGCCAGCAGCCAAGATCAACAGGGCCGGCCCCAGCATTTT,CASSQDQQGRPQHF
TRBJ1-6,NA,TRBV5-1,NA,TGCGCCAGCAGTAGGATTAGCTCCTATAATTCACCCCTCCACTTT,CASSRISSYNSPLHF
TRBJ1-2,TRBD1,TRBV7-2,NA,TGTGCCAGCAACAAGGGACAGGCCTATGGCTACACCTTC,CASNKGQAYGYTF
TRBJ1-1,NA,TRBV18,NA,TGTGCCAGCTCACCTCCCGACCGAGAAGCTTTCTTT,CASSPPDREAFF
TRBJ2-2,NA,TRBV7-3,NA,TGTGCCAGCAGCTTAGCGGGACAGCCAAACACCGGGGAGCTGTTTTTT,CASSLAGQPNTGELFF
TRBJ1-6,NA,TRBV7-2,NA,TGTGCCAGCAGCACGGGCCATCGGGAATCACCCCTCCACTTT,CASSTGHRESPLHF
TRBJ1-2,TRBD1,TRBV18,NA,TGTGCCAGCTCACCGCAGGGGGCCAATAACTATGGCTACACCTTC,CASSPQGANNYGYTF
TRBJ2-5,TRBD2,TRBV5-1,once,TGCGCCAGCAGCTTGGGGGACTACATGTACCAAGAGACCCAGTACTTC,CASSLGDYMYQETQYF
TRBJ2-7,NA,TRBV7-2,NA,TGTGCCAGCAGCTACAGGGTTGATTACGAGCAGTACTTC,CASSYRVDYEQYF
TRBJ2-3,TRBD2,TRBV6-1,NA,TGTGCCAGCAAAGCGGGAGCAATAGATACGCAGTATTTT,CASKAGAIDTQYF
TRBJ2-7,TRBD1,TRBV28,NA,TGTGCCAGCAGCGAAGGACAGGTCCGGTCCTACGAGCAGTACTTC,CASSEGQVRSYEQYF
TRBJ2-1,NA,TRBV6-1,NA,TGTGCCAGCACGACTGGGCAGTTCTTC,CASTTGQFF
TRBJ1-5,NA,TRBV5-1,NA,TGCGCCAGCAGCTTGGGGGAGACGGAGGGCAATCAGCCCCAGCATTTT,CASSLGETEGNQPQHF
TRBJ2-3,TRBD2,TRBV11-2,NA,TGTGCCAGCAGCTGGATACTAGCGCCCAGCACAGATACGCAGTATTTT,CASSWILAPSTDTQYF
TRBJ2-4,TRBD1,TRBV2,NA,TGTGCCAGCAGTGGGGGCCAGGGGGATAACATTCAGTACTTC,CASSGGQGDNIQYF
TRBJ1-5,NA,TRBV5-1,NA,TGCGCCAGCAGCTCCGATGGGAGCCAGCCCCAGCATTTT,CASSSDGSQPQHF
TRBJ1-2,NA,TRBV25-1,NA,TGTGCCAGCAGTGAGCAGGGGTACTATGGCTACACCTTC,CASSEQGYYGYTF
TRBJ2-3,NA,TRBV4-1,NA,TGCGCCAGCAGCCAAACCGGGACAATGGGGAGCACAGATACGCAGTATTTT,CASSQTGTMGSTDTQYF
TRBJ2-3,NA,TRBV7-2,NA,TGTGCCAGCAGCTTAAGCAGGACTCCGGATACGCAGTATTTT,CASSLSRTPDTQYF
TRBJ2-7,NA,TRBV6-5,NA,TGTGCCAGCAGTCCTTGGCAGGGAGGCACCTACGAGCAGTACTTC,CASSPWQGGTYEQYF
TRBJ1-1,NA,TRBV10-3,NA,TGTGCCATCAGGTACAGGGTGGAAACTGAAGCTTTCTTT,CAIRYRVETEAFF
TRBJ2-3,NA,TRBV9,NA,TGTGCCAGCAGCGAAACAACAGGGGGGGATTCTGAAAATACGCAGTATTTT,CASSETTGGDSENTQYF
TRBJ2-7,NA,TRBV6-5,few,TGTGCCAGCAGTAATTCCTACGAGCAGTACTTC,CASSNSYEQYF
TRBJ1-2,NA,TRBV5-1,NA,TGCGCCAGCAGCTTGGAGCCAGCTAACTATGGCTACACCTTC,CASSLEPANYGYTF
TRBJ1-4,NA,TRBV5-4,once,TGTGCCAGCAGCTTAACTAGTGGGGCTGAAAAACTGTTTTTT,CASSLTSGAEKLFF
TRBJ2-5,TRBD1,TRBV29-1,NA,TGCAGCGCCAGACAGGGGTCAGAGACCCAGTACTTC,CSARQGSETQYF
TRBJ2-7,NA,TRBV27,NA,TGTGCCAGCAGTCCTAAGACAGGACCTTCCTACGAGCAGTACTTC,CASSPKTGPSYEQYF
TRBJ1-3,NA,TRBV30,once,TGTGCCTGGAGTGCCGTCAACACCATATATTTT,CAWSAVNTIYF
TRBJ2-2,NA,TRBV6-5,NA,TGTGCCAGCAGGGGTTTAGCGCTTAACACCGGGGAGCTGTTTTTT,CASRGLALNTGELFF
TRBJ1-5,NA,TRBV5-5,NA,TGTGCCAGCAGCTCCCATGGAGGGTACAATCAGCCCCAGCATTTT,CASSSHGGYNQPQHF
TRBJ2-5,NA,TRBV2,NA,TGTGCCAGCAGTGACCGGTCGTGGGACCAAGAGACCCAGTACTTC,CASSDRSWDQETQYF
TRBJ1-5,TRBD1,TRBV30,NA,TGTGCCTGGAGTTCAGGGGGCAGTGCGCAGCCCCAGCATTTT,CAWSSGGSAQPQHF
TRBJ2-3,TRBD2,TRBV19,NA,TGTGCCAGTAGCATCCCTAGCGGATCACTTTCCGGCACAGATACGCAGTATTTT,CASSIPSGSLSGTDTQYF
TRBJ2-1,TRBD2,TRBV28,once,TGTGCCAGCAGTAGCGGGGGGCGATCCTACAATGAGCAGTTCTTC,CASSSGGRSYNEQFF